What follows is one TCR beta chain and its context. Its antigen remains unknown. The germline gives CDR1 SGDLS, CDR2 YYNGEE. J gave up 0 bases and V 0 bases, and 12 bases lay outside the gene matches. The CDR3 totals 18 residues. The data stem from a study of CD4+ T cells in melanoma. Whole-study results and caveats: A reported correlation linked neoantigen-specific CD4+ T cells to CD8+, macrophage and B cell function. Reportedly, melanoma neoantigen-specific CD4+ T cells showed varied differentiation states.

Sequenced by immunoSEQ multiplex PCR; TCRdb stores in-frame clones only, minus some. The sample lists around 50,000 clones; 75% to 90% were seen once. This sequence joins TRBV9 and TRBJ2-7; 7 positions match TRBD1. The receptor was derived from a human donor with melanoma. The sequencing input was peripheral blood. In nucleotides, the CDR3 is TGTGCCAGCAGCGTAGGAGTTCCCCGGGACAGATACTCCTACGAGCAGTACTTC. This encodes CASSVGVPRDRYSYEQYF.